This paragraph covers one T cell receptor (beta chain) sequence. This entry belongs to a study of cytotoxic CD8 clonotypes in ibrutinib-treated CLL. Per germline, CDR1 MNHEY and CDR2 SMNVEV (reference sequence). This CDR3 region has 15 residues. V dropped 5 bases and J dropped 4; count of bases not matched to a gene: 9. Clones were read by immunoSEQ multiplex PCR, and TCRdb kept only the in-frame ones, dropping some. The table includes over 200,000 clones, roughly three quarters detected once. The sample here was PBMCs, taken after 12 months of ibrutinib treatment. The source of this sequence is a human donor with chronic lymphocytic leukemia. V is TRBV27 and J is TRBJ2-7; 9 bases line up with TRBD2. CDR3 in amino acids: CASSGPLAGRYEQYF. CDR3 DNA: TGTGCCAGCAGTGGTCCCCTAGCGGGACGATACGAGCAGTACTTC.